This note documents a single T cell receptor beta chain sequence. Per the original methods: Estimates of nucleated cell counts were drawn from the amplification of reference gene primers. Assay: immunoSEQ multiplex PCR; the TCRdb copy retains only in-frame clones and omits some. The V and J calls and the clone size are those of that table, but D and trimming were determined from the DNA. The sample carries around 160,000 clones, approximately 95% recorded once. This specimen belongs to a study of blood T cell repertoires in COVID-19. At the level of the study: From T cells, B-cell-depleted T cells, or PBMCs came the material, which was cDNA or gDNA.

The CDR3 has 16 amino acids. Germline CDR1 and CDR2: LNHDA and SQIVND (reference sequence). V was trimmed by 5 bases and J by 7 bases, leaving 20 bases between them. Patients at the Seattle site were enrolled during active infection and followed longitudinally. Sequenced: peripheral blood. This clonotype was sampled from a woman aged 55-70 years with COVID-19, enrolled during active disease. V is TRBV19 and J is TRBJ1-4; no reliable D call. CDR3 nucleotides: TGTGCCAGTAGTTCTCCCCGCGGGGAGTGGGGTGAAAAACTGTTTTTT. Amino acids: CASSSPRGEWGEKLFF.